One and the same sample provided the 11 T cell receptor beta chains below, sequenced in a study of CD8+ T cells in alopecia areata (dated by TCRdb to 2016 to 2019). Per the publication, the treatment or condition label means: oral pan-JAK inhibitor, 5-10 mg twice daily. Receptors were amplified or captured by the immunoSEQ multiplex PCR assay. RNA was extracted from all samples and reverse transcribed into cDNA as template for TCR sequencing. Not all clones reach the TCRdb copy of this immuneACCESS table, which keeps in-frame sequences only. Checked studies attribute under half of the gap to unresolved V genes and leave the rest unexplained. For this sample there are over 250,000 clones; over 45% appear just once. The ten largest account for 0.9% to 0.95% of the sample. The sequenced sample was CD4+ T cells sorted from blood, obtained at approximately week 52, from a patient treated with tofacitinib. The receptor source for this set is a human donor with alopecia areata.

Worth noting for this clone: In the same sample, other DNA sequences code for this CDR3. The chain couples TRBV29-1 to TRBJ2-7, with D hard to call. With 5 bases removed from V and 4 bases from J, the gap between germline ends came to 3 bases. CDR1 is SQVTM, CDR2 ANQGSEA, per germline. The CDR3 extends over 9 amino acids. In DNA form, the CDR3 reads TGCAGCGTTTTGTACGAGCAGTACTTC. Translating it yields CSVLYEQYF.

CDR3 nucleotides: TGTGCCTGGAGTGACCGGACAGGGAGTAGAGAGACCCAGTACTTC. Protein sequence: CAWSDRTGSRETQYF. The rearrangement uses TRBV30 and TRBJ2-5; 8 nucleotides match TRBD1. This CDR3 contains 15 residues. Germline CDR1 and CDR2: GTSNPN and SVGIG (reference sequence). The V and J ends lost 1 base and 4 bases, in that order; junction bases with no gene match: 8.

V gene TRBV6-6 combines with J gene TRBJ1-6; D uncertain. In germline, CDR1 is MNHNY, CDR2 SVGAGI (reference sequence). Trimming cost V 6 bases and J 0 bases, with 9 bases left between them. The CDR3 covers 15 residues. The CDR3 loop is CASRTQSSYNSPLHF. The DNA for the CDR3 is TGTGCCAGCAGGACACAGAGCTCCTATAATTCACCCCTCCACTTT.

The V gene is TRBV4-1, the J gene TRBJ2-3, with D perhaps TRBD2 (6 bases). The CDR3 extends over 15 amino acids. Germline V gene data show CDR1 as MGHRA and CDR2 as YSYEKL. V dropped 1 base and J dropped 3 bases, with 11 bases sitting between them. The CDR3 sequence: CASSQVPGGTDTQYF. CDR3 bases: TGCGCCAGCAGCCAAGTTCCAGGAGGGACAGATACGCAGTATTTT.

This chain uses TRBV7-2 with TRBJ1-6; D call uncertain. Trimming took off 1 base at V and 0 bases at J, with 4 bases between the two ends. Germline CDR1 reads SGHTA; CDR2 reads FQGNSA. This CDR3 has 15 amino acids. The CDR3: CASSLDSSYNSPLHF. In nucleotides, the CDR3 is TGTGCCAGCAGCTTAGACAGCTCCTATAATTCACCCCTCCACTTT.

The chain combines TRBV10-3 with TRBJ2-5; D is unclear. This CDR3 spans 13 amino acids. V dropped 9 bases and J dropped 2 bases, with 13 bases sitting between them. Germline V gene sequence: CDR1 ENHRY, CDR2 SYGVKD. The CDR3 sequence is CAMRGAAQETQYF. In DNA form, the CDR3 reads TGTGCCATGCGAGGAGCTGCTCAAGAGACCCAGTACTTC.

The V call is TRBV4-2, the J call TRBJ2-6; D is unclear. Germline values: CDR1 LGHNA, CDR2 YNFKEQ. The CDR3 contains 15 residues. V was trimmed by 5 bases and J by 2 bases, leaving 10 bases between them. The CDR3 here is CASSSGNPGANVLTF. CDR3 sequence (DNA): TGTGCCAGCAGCTCCGGCAACCCTGGGGCCAACGTCCTGACTTTC.

The chain employs TRBV15 and TRBJ1-6; TRBD1 matches at 7 bases. Germline CDR1 is LNHNV and CDR2 is YYDKDF (reference sequence). CDR3 length: 14 amino acids. V shed 1 base and J 10 bases; nucleotides not matched to a gene: 4. Here the CDR3 DNA reads TGTGCCACCAGCAGAGGAGGGGGCAGGTCACCCCTCCACTTT. This codes for CATSRGGGRSPLHF.

This clone was seen a few times. The chain carries TRBV29-1 and TRBJ2-4; TRBD2 might be the D (5 bases). Germline-derived CDR1 and CDR2 are SQVTM and ANQGSEA. The CDR3 totals 14 residues. V lost 6 bases and J 9 bases, leaving 21 bases between the germline ends. This CDR3 reads CSVGPDTQSGIQYF. The CDR3 nucleotides read TGCAGCGTGGGCCCAGACACCCAAAGCGGCATTCAGTACTTC.

The V gene is TRBV15, the J gene TRBJ1-3; 11 bases are shared with TRBD1. Germline V gene sequence: CDR1 LNHNV, CDR2 YYDKDF (reference sequence). The CDR3 has 16 residues. The V segment lost 3 bases and the J segment 3 bases; nucleotides outside the gene matches: 4. CDR3 sequence: CATSSRTGGLGNTIYF. The CDR3 DNA reads as TGTGCCACCAGCAGTCGGACAGGGGGCCTTGGAAACACCATATATTTT.

V usage is TRBV11-2 and J usage is TRBJ2-2, with D unclear. CDR1 is SGHAT, CDR2 FQNNGV, per germline. The V and J ends lost 4 bases and 3 bases respectively, with 6 bases between them. CDR3 length: 13 residues. The DNA for the CDR3 is TGTGCCAGCAGCTCACTCTACACCGGGGAGCTGTTTTTT. Protein product: CASSSLYTGELFF.